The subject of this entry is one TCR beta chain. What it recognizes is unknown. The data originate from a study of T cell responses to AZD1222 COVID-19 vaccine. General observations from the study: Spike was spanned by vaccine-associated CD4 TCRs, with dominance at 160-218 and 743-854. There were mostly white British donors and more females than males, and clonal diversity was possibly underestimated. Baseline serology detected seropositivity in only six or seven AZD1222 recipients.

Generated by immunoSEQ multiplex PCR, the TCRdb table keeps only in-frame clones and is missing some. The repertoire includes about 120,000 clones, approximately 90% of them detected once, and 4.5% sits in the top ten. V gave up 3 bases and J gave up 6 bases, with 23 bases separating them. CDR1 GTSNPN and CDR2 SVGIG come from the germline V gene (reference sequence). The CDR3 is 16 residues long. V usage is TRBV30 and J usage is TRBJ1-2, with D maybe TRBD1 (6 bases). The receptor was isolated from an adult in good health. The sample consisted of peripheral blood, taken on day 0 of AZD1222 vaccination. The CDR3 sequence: CAWRPGLWTSGDGYTF. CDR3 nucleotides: TGTGCCTGGAGACCCGGACTGTGGACTTCAGGGGATGGCTACACCTTC.